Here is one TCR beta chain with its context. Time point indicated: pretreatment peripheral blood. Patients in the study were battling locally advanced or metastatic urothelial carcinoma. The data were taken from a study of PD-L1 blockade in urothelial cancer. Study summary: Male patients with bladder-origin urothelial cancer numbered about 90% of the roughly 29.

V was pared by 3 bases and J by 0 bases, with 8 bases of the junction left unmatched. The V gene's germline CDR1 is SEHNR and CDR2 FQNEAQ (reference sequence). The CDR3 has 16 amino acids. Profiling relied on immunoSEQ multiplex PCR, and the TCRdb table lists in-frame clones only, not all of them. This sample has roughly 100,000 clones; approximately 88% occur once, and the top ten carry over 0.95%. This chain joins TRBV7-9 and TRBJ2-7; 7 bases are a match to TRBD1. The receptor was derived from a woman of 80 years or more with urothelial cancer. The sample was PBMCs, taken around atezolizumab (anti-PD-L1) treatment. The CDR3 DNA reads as TGTGCCAGCAGCTTCCCTAAGACAGGGCCCTCCTACGAGCAGTACTTC. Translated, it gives CASSFPKTGPSYEQYF.